The 23 T cell receptor beta chains in this list originate from one sample, sequenced in a study of CD8+ T cells in alopecia areata (dated by TCRdb to the late 2010s). The library came from the immunoSEQ multiplex PCR assay. For TCR sequencing, RNA was extracted from every sample and reverse transcribed into cDNA to serve as template. TCRdb carries this immuneACCESS record with in-frame sequences only. Its versions omit some clonotypes, under half of them owing to an unresolved V gene in the studies checked, with the rest unexplained. Here the sample has around 140,000 clones; roughly 50% occur a single time. The ten largest clones take up roughly 6.8% of the sample. Sequenced: CD4+ T cells sorted from blood. Every receptor here comes from a human donor with alopecia areata.

The rearrangement uses TRBV11-2 and TRBJ1-2; the match to TRBD1 covers 8 bases. The J segment lost 6 bases and the V segment lost 2 bases, leaving 2 bases of the junction unmatched. The CDR3 is 13 amino acids. The germline V gene has CDR1 SGHAT and CDR2 FQNNGV. CDR3 residues: CASSLQGANGYTF. Here the CDR3 DNA reads TGTGCCAGCAGCTTACAGGGGGCGAATGGCTACACCTTC.

This clone was detected a few times. The chain couples TRBV28 to TRBJ2-1, with 9 bases aligning to TRBD1. CDR1 and CDR2 (germline): MDHEN, SYDVKM. The CDR3 consists of 17 residues. V was clipped by 6 bases and J by 4 bases; unmatched bases: 13. The CDR3 nucleotides read TGTGCCAGCAGCTCTACCGGTGGACAGGGGTTATACAATGAGCAGTTCTTC. This sequence encodes CASSSTGGQGLYNEQFF.

The rearrangement links TRBV2 to TRBJ2-6; 7 bases line up with TRBD1. Germline CDR1 reads SNHLY; CDR2 reads FYNNEI. The junction had 4 bases not matched to a gene; V was cut back by 7 bases and J by 4 bases. The length of the CDR3 is 14 residues. The CDR3 nucleotides read TGTGCCAGCACCGACAGGGCCGGGGCCAACGTCCTGACTTTC. This gives the protein CASTDRAGANVLTF.

The genes are TRBV27 and TRBJ2-5; no clear D gene. The germline CDR1 and CDR2 sequences are MNHEY and SMNVEV (reference sequence). This CDR3 has 15 amino acids. V dropped 7 bases and J dropped 1 base, with 16 bases sitting between them. This CDR3 is CASNDESDSQETQYF. The DNA for the CDR3 is TGTGCCAGCAACGATGAATCGGATTCCCAAGAGACCCAGTACTTC.

This clone has at least ten counts. The genes are TRBV28 and TRBJ1-5; maybe TRBD1 (6 bases). Per the germline V gene, CDR1 is MDHEN and CDR2 is SYDVKM. The CDR3 is made up of 15 amino acids. The V and J ends lost 3 bases and 3 bases respectively, with 12 bases between them. CDR3 sequence (DNA): TGTGCCAGCAGTTTTCTAGACAGGTCCAATCAGCCCCAGCATTTT. Translating it yields CASSFLDRSNQPQHF.

There are a few counts of this clone. The J gene is TRBJ2-5, the V gene TRBV7-8, with TRBD2 as a possible D gene (5 bases). The CDR3 covers 16 residues. CDR1 is SGHVS and CDR2 is FQNEAQ in the germline V gene. Trimming left V 2 bases short and J 4 bases short, with 17 bases between. CDR3 sequence (DNA): TGTGCCAGCAGCTTACCCAGCGGTTCTGGGTTAGAGACCCAGTACTTC. Protein: CASSLPSGSGLETQYF.

This clone was observed a handful of times. The CDR3 reads CASGPGLRRQETQYF. CDR3 nucleotide sequence: TGCGCCAGCGGGCCGGGTCTCCGGAGACAAGAGACCCAGTACTTC. The chain carries TRBV5-1 and TRBJ2-5; D unresolved. Germline V gene data show CDR1 as SGHRS and CDR2 as YFSETQ. Trimming cost V 7 bases and J 2 bases, with 18 bases left between them. The CDR3 runs to 15 residues. Together with reference TRBV5-1 and TRBJ2-5, the CDR3 gives the full variable domain: KAGVTQTPRYLIKTRGQQVTLSCSPISGHRSVSWYQQTPGQGLQFLFEYFSETQRNKGNFPGRFSGRQFSNSRSEMNVSTLELGDSALYLCASGPGLRRQETQYFGPGTRLLVL.

V and J are TRBV28 and TRBJ1-1; possibly TRBD1 for D (5 bases). The CDR3 consists of 15 residues. Germline CDR1 is MDHEN and CDR2 is SYDVKM. V lost 5 bases, J lost 4 bases, and 17 bases lay in between. This CDR3 reads CASSGPGLGFTEAFF. The CDR3, as DNA: TGTGCCAGCAGTGGGCCGGGACTTGGCTTCACTGAAGCTTTCTTT.

The V gene is TRBV27, the J gene TRBJ2-7, with TRBD2 matching over 8 bases. This CDR3 has 15 amino acids. V gave up 5 bases and J gave up 2 bases; unmatched junction bases: 8. The germline V gene has CDR1 MNHEY and CDR2 SMNVEV (reference sequence). CDR3 amino acids: CASSPHSGTAYEQYF. The CDR3 bases are TGTGCCAGCAGTCCCCATAGCGGGACGGCCTACGAGCAGTACTTC.

CDR3 nucleotide sequence: TGTGCCTGGAGTACCCTCGCCGCGGGGGAGCTGTTTTTT. Amino acids: CAWSTLAAGELFF. The V gene is TRBV30, the J gene TRBJ2-2; D remains unclear. Trimming removed 2 bases from V and 8 bases from J, with 12 bases in between. Germline V gives CDR1 GTSNPN, CDR2 SVGIG (reference sequence). This CDR3 has 13 residues. Supplemented by reference TRBV30 and TRBJ2-2, the full variable domain reads SQTIHQWPATLVQPVGSPLSLECTVEGTSNPNLYWYRQAAGRGLQLLFYSVGIGQISSEVPQNLSASRPQDRQFILSSKKLLLSDSGFYLCAWSTLAAGELFFGEGSRLTVL.

The V call is TRBV7-9, the J call TRBJ2-1; D perhaps matches TRBD2 (6 bases). The V and J ends lost 4 bases and 3 bases respectively, with 19 bases between them. The germline gives CDR1 SEHNR, CDR2 FQNEAQ (reference sequence). The CDR3 has 17 residues. DNA for the CDR3: TGTGCCAGCAGCTCCTTTCTAGGTAGCGGAGTCTACAATGAGCAGTTCTTC. This encodes CASSSFLGSGVYNEQFF.

The rearrangement links TRBV5-6 to TRBJ2-2, with D uncertain. This CDR3 comprises 13 residues. The V end lost 6 bases, the J end lost 6 bases, and 12 bases lay between the germline ends. From germline, CDR1 is SGHDT and CDR2 YYEEEE. In DNA, the CDR3 is TGTGCCAGCACCCGACGGCCATCCGGGGAGCTGTTTTTT. Translating gives CASTRRPSGELFF.

This clone showed up just a few times. The V call is TRBV29-1, the J call TRBJ1-1; no firm D call. The germline V and J ends were trimmed by 6 bases and 3 bases, with 17 bases remaining between them. This CDR3 has 14 amino acids. Germline CDR1 reads SQVTM; CDR2 reads ANQGSEA. The CDR3 reads CSVGREGRYTEAFF. In nucleotides, the CDR3 is TGCAGCGTCGGCCGGGAGGGCAGGTACACTGAAGCTTTCTTT.

The V and J genes are TRBV7-8 and TRBJ2-7; a weak D match, TRBD2 (6 bases). With 7 bases removed from V and 5 bases from J, the gap between germline ends came to 21 bases. Germline values: CDR1 SGHVS, CDR2 FQNEAQ. This CDR3 spans 15 amino acids. The CDR3 coding sequence is TGTGCCAGCACCTCCTTGGGGTGGGAGGACCACGAGCAGTACTTC. Translation gives CASTSLGWEDHEQYF.

This clone has only a few counts. V gene TRBV30 combines with J gene TRBJ2-5, with D possibly matching TRBD2 (5 bases). From germline, CDR1 is GTSNPN and CDR2 SVGIG (reference sequence). This CDR3 has 13 amino acids. Trimming removed 2 bases from V and 6 bases from J, with 13 bases in between. DNA of the CDR3: TGTGCCTGGAGTTCGGGATTCCCGAAGACCCAGTACTTC. Translating it yields CAWSSGFPKTQYF.

The V and J genes are TRBV5-1 and TRBJ1-1; D gene ambiguous. The V gene lost 2 bases and the J gene lost 6 bases, with 8 bases spanning the gap. The CDR3 covers 12 residues. Germline V CDR1 and CDR2: SGHRS, YFSETQ. This CDR3 reads CASSFFGPEAFF. The CDR3 DNA sequence: TGCGCCAGCAGCTTTTTTGGTCCTGAAGCTTTCTTT. Variable domain in full (rest from reference TRBV5-1 and TRBJ1-1): KAGVTQTPRYLIKTRGQQVTLSCSPISGHRSVSWYQQTPGQGLQFLFEYFSETQRNKGNFPGRFSGRQFSNSRSEMNVSTLELGDSALYLCASSFFGPEAFFGQGTRLTVV.

The chain employs TRBV30 and TRBJ2-7, with 11 positions matching TRBD1. The CDR3 runs 14 residues. Germline assignment: CDR1 GTSNPN and CDR2 SVGIG (reference sequence). V gave up 0 bases and J gave up 3 bases; unmatched junction bases: 1. The CDR3 is CAWSVGTGGYEQYF. As DNA, the CDR3 is TGTGCCTGGAGTGTGGGGACAGGGGGCTACGAGCAGTACTTC.

The chain uses TRBV29-1 and TRBJ2-2; no clear D gene. Germline CDR1 reads SQVTM; CDR2 reads ANQGSEA. The CDR3 extends over 13 amino acids. Trimming removed 3 bases from V and 1 base from J, with 6 bases in between. CDR3 in DNA: TGCAGCGTTGACGGTCGGAACACCGGGGAGCTGTTTTTT. It is translated as CSVDGRNTGELFF.

Concerning this clone itself: Compared with germline, one end of the junction differs, possibly owing to a read error. The chain has TRBV30 and TRBJ2-7; 9 bases line up with TRBD2. This CDR3 spans 15 amino acids. Germline lookup yields CDR1 GTSNPN and CDR2 SVGIG (reference sequence). CDR3 DNA sequence: TGTGCCTGGGGTGTACCGGAGACTAGCGGCTACGAGCAGTACTTC. Its translation: CAWGVPETSGYEQYF.

The chain uses TRBV9 and TRBJ1-1; possible D gene TRBD1, 6 bases. Looked up from germline, CDR1 is SGDLS and CDR2 is YYNGEE. This CDR3 has 15 residues. V lost 3 bases and J lost 0, with 12 bases in between. CDR3 region: CASSGRGTVNTEAFF. Written as DNA, the CDR3 is TGTGCCAGCAGCGGCAGGGGAACAGTGAACACTGAAGCTTTCTTT.

As concerns this clone: Other DNA sequences within the sample encode an identical CDR3. J is TRBJ1-1 and V is TRBV5-1; D call uncertain. V lost 3 bases, J lost 1 base, and 7 bases lay in between. The germline V gene has CDR1 SGHRS and CDR2 YFSETQ. This CDR3 is built from 13 residues. The CDR3, as DNA: TGCGCCAGCAGCTCGGAAGGGAACACTGAAGCTTTCTTT. Its protein is CASSSEGNTEAFF.

The chain recombines TRBV6-5 with TRBJ1-1; no clear D gene. The CDR3 length is 13 residues. The germline CDR1 and CDR2 sequences are MNHEY and SVGAGI. V was trimmed by 0 bases and J by 3 bases, leaving 5 bases between them. The CDR3 nucleotides are TGTGCCAGCAGTTACTCAAGTGACACTGAAGCTTTCTTT. Protein product: CASSYSSDTEAFF.

This clone showed up just a few times. The chain employs TRBV29-1 and TRBJ2-3; 10 nucleotides agree with TRBD1. The CDR3 contains 18 residues. With V trimmed by 7 bases and J by 4 bases, 20 bases remained unmatched. Germline CDR1 SQVTM, CDR2 ANQGSEA. The CDR3 DNA follows: TGCAGCGCTAAGAAGACAGGGGGCGGCCGCGTTAGGGCAGATACGCAGTATTTT. This translates into CSAKKTGGGRVRADTQYF.